The 27 T cell receptor beta chains in this list originate from one sample, sequenced in a study of metastatic and nonmetastatic thyroid tumors. None of the patients had undergone any treatment ahead of thyroid surgery. TCRdb reanalyzed the PCR reads with MiXCR. The sample yields about 25,000 clones, roughly 19% seen once. Sample: blood. These receptors all stem from a male donor with papillary thyroid cancer or a benign thyroid nodule (not recorded which). Some clones in this sample may be carry-over from other donors' samples.

This clone was seen ten or more times. The genes are TRBV11-2 and TRBJ2-1, with a possible D match to TRBD2 (5 bases). Germline CDR1 is SGHAT and CDR2 is FQNNGV. The CDR3 is 15 residues long. The V end lost 4 bases, the J end lost 2 bases, and 12 bases lay between the germline ends. CDR3 sequence (DNA): TGTGCCAGCAGCTACACCTCGGGGACCTACAATGAGCAGTTCTTC. Translating gives CASSYTSGTYNEQFF.

This clone showed up many times. The genes are TRBV29-1 and TRBJ2-3; D is unclear. Germline assignment: CDR1 SQVTM and CDR2 ANQGSEA. V dropped 4 bases and J dropped 0 bases, with 8 bases sitting between them. The CDR3 has 13 amino acids. The CDR3 DNA reads TGCAGCGTTGGGTTCTATAGCACAGATACGCAGTATTTT. It encodes CSVGFYSTDTQYF.

This clone was recorded at least ten times. The rearrangement joins TRBV12-3 or TRBV12-4 to TRBJ1-4; 7 nucleotides line up with TRBD1. After removal of 6 bases from V and 5 bases from J, the junction contained 9 bases not matched to a gene. This CDR3 is built from 15 residues. The CDR3 coding sequence is TGTGCCAGCAGGTTGGGGACAGAAGCCAATGAAAAACTGTTTTTT. This translates into CASRLGTEANEKLFF.

This clone has just one count. The rearrangement links TRBV28 to TRBJ2-5; 7 nucleotides line up with TRBD2. Trimming cost V 8 bases and J 5 bases; bases outside gene matches: 14. This CDR3 contains 15 residues. Per germline, CDR1 MDHEN and CDR2 SYDVKM. DNA for the CDR3: TGTGCCAGCTGTTCCACTAGCGTGATAGGGGAGACCCAGTACTTC. Translating it yields CASCSTSVIGETQYF. Drawing the rest from reference TRBV28 and TRBJ2-5, the complete variable domain is DVKVTQSSRYLVKRTGEKVFLECVQDMDHENMFWYRQDPGLGLRLIYFSYDVKMKEKGDIPEGYSVSREKKERFSLILESASTNQTSMYLCASCSTSVIGETQYFGPGTRLLVL.

This clone was found many times. The gene calls are TRBV28 and TRBJ1-2; possibly TRBD1 for D (6 bases). The V end was cut by 4 bases, the J end by 8 bases, with 17 bases between. This CDR3 comprises 14 residues. Germline assignment: CDR1 MDHEN and CDR2 SYDVKM. The DNA of the CDR3 is TGTGCCAGCAGTTCTACAGGGACTGGTCGAGGCTACACCTTC. This encodes CASSSTGTGRGYTF.

This clone was detected once. V and J are TRBV6-1 and TRBJ1-2; 8 nucleotides align to TRBD1. The CDR3 loop spans 15 amino acids. Germline CDR1 is MNHNS and CDR2 is SASEGT. V lost 5 bases to trimming and J lost 6 bases; unmatched junction nucleotides: 11. The CDR3 is CASSPTGGDVDGYTF. DNA of the CDR3: TGTGCCAGCAGTCCTACAGGGGGAGACGTCGATGGCTACACCTTC.

This clone has more than one count but fewer than ten. The chain recombines TRBV28 with TRBJ1-5; possibly TRBD1 for D (5 bases). The CDR3 covers 14 residues. Trimming cost V 2 bases and J 5 bases, with 10 bases left between them. The V gene's germline CDR1 is MDHEN and CDR2 SYDVKM. DNA of the CDR3: TGTGCCAGCAGTTTAGACGGAGGGGATCAGCCCCAGCATTTT. Translated, it gives CASSLDGGDQPQHF.

This clone has more than one count but fewer than ten. CDR3 amino acids: CASSSASGRAYEQFF. CDR3 sequence (DNA): TGTGCCAGCAGTTCCGCTAGCGGGAGGGCCTATGAGCAGTTCTTC. The rearrangement uses TRBV27 and TRBJ2-1; TRBD2 agrees at 12 bases. Losses at the gene ends were 4 bases for V and 8 bases for J; bases not matched to a gene: 6. Per the germline V gene, CDR1 is MNHEY and CDR2 is SMNVEV (reference sequence). The CDR3 is 15 amino acids.

The table lists this clone with many counts. This sequence joins TRBV19 and TRBJ1-5; 10 nucleotides align to TRBD1. Germline V CDR1 and CDR2: LNHDA, SQIVND (reference sequence). The length of the CDR3 is 16 residues. V gave up 4 bases and J gave up 2 bases; unmatched junction bases: 5. The CDR3 sequence is CASSTDRGLRNQPQHF. DNA for the CDR3: TGTGCCAGTAGTACCGACAGGGGGCTTCGCAATCAGCCCCAGCATTTT.

This clone is labeled as medium-sized. This sequence joins TRBV12-3 or TRBV12-4 and TRBJ2-7, with 9 positions matching TRBD1. Trimming took 6 bases from V and 4 from J; bases not matched to a gene: 7. The CDR3 length is 14 residues. CDR3: CASSQTGGGYEQYF. The DNA of the CDR3 is TGTGCCAGCAGCCAGACAGGGGGTGGTTACGAGCAGTACTTC.

This clone occurred many times. V is TRBV9 and J is TRBJ1-1, with D perhaps matching TRBD1 (6 bases). Germline V gene lookup returns CDR1 SGDLS and CDR2 YYNGEE. The CDR3 contains 14 residues. V gave up 4 bases and J gave up 0 bases, with 10 bases separating them. In nucleotides, the CDR3 is TGTGCCAGCAGCCCAGGGGCAGTGAACACTGAAGCTTTCTTT. Encoded protein: CASSPGAVNTEAFF.

At least ten counts were recorded for this clone. The V gene is TRBV27, the J gene TRBJ2-7; tentative D call: TRBD2 (5 bases). V lost 6 bases and J lost 6, with 21 bases in between. The CDR3 length is 15 residues. Germline lookup yields CDR1 MNHEY and CDR2 SMNVEV (reference sequence). The CDR3 is CASSFTDSGWVEQYF. The CDR3 DNA sequence: TGTGCCAGCAGCTTTACGGACTCTGGGTGGGTCGAGCAGTACTTC.

By frequency in the sample, this clone is medium-sized. The J gene is TRBJ1-5, the V gene TRBV4-2; D not certain. The V end lost 1 base, the J end lost 4 bases, and 8 bases lay between the germline ends. This CDR3 is 14 amino acids long. Germline loops: CDR1 LGHNA, CDR2 YNFKEQ. CDR3 coding DNA: TGTGCCAGCAGCCAAGGGGCACGAAATCAGCCCCAGCATTTT. It specifies CASSQGARNQPQHF.

In DNA, the CDR3 is TGTGCCTGGTGTAGGGACAGCAACGAGCAGTACTTC. Its translation is CAWCRDSNEQYF. This chain connects TRBV30 to TRBJ2-7; TRBD1 agrees at 7 bases. The germline CDR1 and CDR2 sequences are GTSNPN and SVGIG (reference sequence). The CDR3 sequence is 12 residues long. Germline trimming cut 5 bases from V and 5 bases from J; bases unmatched to any gene: 6.

The CDR3 reads CASSYTGYSNEQFF. The CDR3 DNA is TGTGCCAGCTCTTATACCGGTTATTCCAATGAGCAGTTCTTC. The rearrangement links TRBV18 to TRBJ2-1, with D hard to call. Trimming removed 6 bases at V and 6 bases at J, with 15 bases between. The CDR3 extends over 14 amino acids. The germline V gene encodes CDR1 KGHSH and CDR2 LQKENI.

This clone was seen repeatedly, ten times or more. The chain uses TRBV11-3 and TRBJ1-1; 8 nucleotides match TRBD1. Germline CDR1 is SGHNT and CDR2 is YENEEA. CDR3 size: 16 residues. V shed 1 base, J shed 2 bases, and the junction held 6 bases outside the gene matches. The CDR3 spells CASSLGLGQENTEAFF. The CDR3 DNA sequence: TGTGCCAGCAGCTTAGGATTGGGACAGGAAAACACTGAAGCTTTCTTT.

This clone has ten or more counts. V gene TRBV9 combines with J gene TRBJ2-1, with TRBD2 as a possible D gene (6 bases). The V gene lost 1 base and the J gene lost 1 base, with 12 bases spanning the gap. CDR1 and CDR2 from the germline V gene are SGDLS and YYNGEE. The CDR3 has 16 amino acids. CDR3 protein: CASSVTGSGSYNEQFF. CDR3 coding DNA: TGTGCCAGCAGCGTAACCGGGAGTGGGTCCTACAATGAGCAGTTCTTC.

This clone was observed a handful of times. The gene calls are TRBV6-1 and TRBJ1-1, with unresolved D. The germline V and J ends were trimmed by 7 bases and 11 bases, with 17 bases remaining between them. The CDR3 runs to 12 residues. CDR1 is MNHNS, CDR2 SASEGT, per germline. For the CDR3, the DNA is TGTGCCAGCATCCCAGACGGACGGCGGGCTTTCTTT. This gives the protein CASIPDGRRAFF.

With respect to this clone: A much bigger clone sits one base away, suggesting this may be a read error. This chain connects TRBV7-3 to TRBJ2-5, with no clear D. Germline V gives CDR1 SGHTA, CDR2 FQGTGA. The CDR3 covers 12 residues. V lost 5 bases to trimming and J lost 7 bases, with 11 bases between them. CDR3 DNA: TGTGCCAGCAGCCAAACTGGGGTGACCCAGTACTTC. Translation: CASSQTGVTQYF. The variable domain in full, completed from reference TRBV7-3 and TRBJ2-5, reads GAGVSQTPSNKVTEKGKYVELRCDPISGHTALYWYRQSLGQGPEFLIYFQGTGAADDSGLPNDRFFAVRPEGSVSTLKIQRTERGDSAVYLCASSQTGVTQYFGPGTRLLVL.

This clone was detected ten times or more. J is TRBJ2-5 and V is TRBV6-1; D remains ambiguous. CDR1 is MNHNS, CDR2 SASEGT, per germline. The CDR3 is made up of 15 amino acids. Deletions cut 1 base from V and 2 bases from J, with 11 bases between. CDR3 bases: TGTGCCAGCAGTGAAGGTGTCGTAGGGCAAGAGACCCAGTACTTC. This sequence encodes CASSEGVVGQETQYF.

This chain joins TRBV20-1 and TRBJ1-5; a weak D match, TRBD1 (6 bases). The CDR3 length is 17 residues. The ends were cut back, 1 base at V and 2 bases at J, with 18 bases in the middle. CDR1 DFQATT and CDR2 SNEGSKA come from the germline V gene (reference sequence). The CDR3 loop is CSARAQGGFRRNQPQHF. As DNA, the CDR3 is TGCAGTGCTAGAGCCCAAGGGGGGTTCAGACGCAATCAGCCCCAGCATTTT.

In this sample, this clone turned up many times. The V and J genes are TRBV6-1 and TRBJ1-1, with unresolved D. The length of the CDR3 is 13 residues. CDR1 is MNHNS and CDR2 is SASEGT in the germline V gene. V lost 8 bases, J lost 4 bases, and 14 bases lay in between. CDR3 sequence: CASEVGGSTEAFF. Here the CDR3 DNA reads TGTGCCAGCGAAGTCGGCGGAAGCACTGAAGCTTTCTTT.

This clone was detected many times. This chain links TRBV2 with TRBJ2-7; no definite D call. With 4 bases removed from V and 0 bases from J, the gap between germline ends came to 7 bases. The CDR3 sequence is 13 residues long. Per germline, CDR1 SNHLY and CDR2 FYNNEI. CDR3 DNA sequence: TGTGCCAGCAGTGCCATATTCTCCTACGAGCAGTACTTC. It yields the protein CASSAIFSYEQYF.

Many counts were recorded for this clone. The chain uses TRBV2 and TRBJ2-7; 10 positions match TRBD1. The germline V gene encodes CDR1 SNHLY and CDR2 FYNNEI. V shed 7 bases and J 4 bases; nucleotides not matched to a gene: 7. This CDR3 has 14 amino acids. The CDR3 DNA reads as TGTGCCAGCACCCGGGACAGGGGAGGATACGAGCAGTACTTC. Protein sequence: CASTRDRGGYEQYF.

This clone came up many times. The CDR3 reads CARNEDNTDTQYF. CDR3 coding DNA: TGTGCCCGGAATGAGGACAACACAGATACGCAGTATTTT. The chain combines TRBV30 with TRBJ2-3; D possibly corresponds to TRBD1 (5 bases). The CDR3 loop spans 13 amino acids. Trimming pared 8 bases from V and 2 bases from J, leaving 14 bases between. Germline V gene lookup returns CDR1 GTSNPN and CDR2 SVGIG (reference sequence). Full variable domain (rest looked up from reference TRBV30 and TRBJ2-3): SQTIHQWPATLVQPVGSPLSLECTVEGTSNPNLYWYRQAAGRGLQLLFYSVGIGQISSEVPQNLSASRPQDRQFILSSKKLLLSDSGFYLCARNEDNTDTQYFGPGTRLTVL.

This clone was picked up many times. The chain combines TRBV6-1 with TRBJ2-5; a weak D match, TRBD2 (6 bases). Trimming left V 6 bases short and J 2 bases short, with 13 bases between. The CDR3 is made up of 14 amino acids. Germline-derived CDR1 and CDR2 are MNHNS and SASEGT. The DNA of the CDR3 is TGTGCCAGCAGCGTTCCGGGAGCGCAAGAGACCCAGTACTTC. This sequence encodes CASSVPGAQETQYF.

This clone was recorded at least ten times. The conserved phenylalanine or tryptophan is not found at the CDR3 terminus, so this likely reflects a read error. The chain links TRBV7-8 to TRBJ2-7; D gene uncertain. The CDR3 runs 13 residues. V lost 2 bases to trimming and J lost 1 base, with 6 bases between them. In germline, CDR1 is SGHVS, CDR2 FQNEAQ. The CDR3 sequence is CASSLLGSYEQYL. The CDR3 region has the DNA TGTGCCAGCAGCTTACTGGGATCCTACGAGCAGTACCTC.